Following are 8 T cell receptor beta chains from one sample sequenced in a study of cytomegalovirus exposure and HLA in healthy donors. The PCR used 60 Vbeta and 13 Jbeta primers. Clones were read by immunoSEQ multiplex PCR, and TCRdb kept only the in-frame ones, dropping some. The data show some 100,000 clones, roughly 70% seen once. The sample comprised PBMCs. The receptors were gathered from a woman aged 18-29 years in good health and CMV-seropositive.

This clone was counted a few times. The V call is TRBV29-1, the J call TRBJ1-4; 10 nucleotides match TRBD1. From germline, CDR1 is SQVTM and CDR2 ANQGSEA. V was clipped by 6 bases and J by 0 bases; unmatched bases: 7. The CDR3 totals 16 residues. Written as DNA, the CDR3 is TGCAGCGTGGGACAGGGGTTTCGAACAACTAATGAAAAACTGTTTTTT. It yields the protein CSVGQGFRTTNEKLFF.

CDR3 DNA: TGTGCCAGTACAGGCGATTCTAACTATGGCTACACCTTC. It yields the protein CASTGDSNYGYTF. The chain recombines TRBV2 with TRBJ1-2, with D perhaps TRBD1 (5 bases). From germline, CDR1 is SNHLY and CDR2 FYNNEI. Trimming stripped 9 bases from V and 0 bases from J, with 11 bases between. This CDR3 has 13 amino acids.

The chain is built from TRBV7-2 and TRBJ2-2, with a weak D call TRBD2 (6 bases). V was clipped by 3 bases and J by 1 base, with 9 bases between them. The CDR3 contains 15 residues. Germline lookup yields CDR1 SGHTA and CDR2 FQGNSA. This CDR3 reads CASSFGGLNTGELFF. The CDR3 bases are TGTGCCAGCAGCTTCGGGGGTCTGAACACCGGGGAGCTGTTTTTT. The entire variable domain, with the rest obtained from reference TRBV7-2 and TRBJ2-2, is as follows: GAGVSQSPSNKVTEKGKDVELRCDPISGHTALYWYRQSLGQGLEFLIYFQGNSAPDKSGLPSDRFSAERTGGSVSTLTIQRTQQEDSAVYLCASSFGGLNTGELFFGEGSRLTVL.

This clone was seen once. The DNA for the CDR3 is TGCGCCAGCAGCCCCAGAACATGGCAGATCAATGAAAAACTGTTTTTT. This encodes CASSPRTWQINEKLFF. This chain links TRBV4-3 with TRBJ1-4; D is unclear. Trimming cost V 4 bases and J 5 bases, with 17 bases left between them. This CDR3 comprises 16 residues. Germline CDR1 LGHNA, CDR2 YSLEER.

This rearrangement joins TRBV19 to TRBJ1-1; D not certain. V was pared by 3 bases and J by 6 bases, with 11 bases between. The CDR3 runs 13 residues. Looked up from germline, CDR1 is LNHDA and CDR2 is SQIVND (reference sequence). This CDR3 reads CASSMSSGAEAFF. CDR3 DNA sequence: TGTGCCAGTAGTATGAGTAGCGGAGCTGAAGCTTTCTTT. Full variable domain (outside the CDR3, taken from reference TRBV19 and TRBJ1-1): DGGITQSPKYLFRKEGQNVTLSCEQNLNHDAMYWYRQDPGQGLRLIYYSQIVNDFQKGDIAEGYSVSREKKESFPLTVTSAQKNPTAFYLCASSMSSGAEAFFGQGTRLTVV.

The CDR3 protein is CASSAKDGHTDTQYF. For the CDR3, the DNA is TGTGCCAGCAGTGCCAAGGACGGACACACAGATACGCAGTATTTT. The chain joins TRBV25-1 to TRBJ2-3; a possible D gene is TRBD1 (5 bases). CDR3 length: 15 residues. V lost 4 bases and J lost 2, with 13 bases in between. Per the germline V gene, CDR1 is MGHDK and CDR2 is SYGVNS.

The V and J genes are TRBV21-1 and TRBJ2-1; the D call TRBD2 from the table was never checked on the DNA. TRBV21-1 constitutes a pseudogene. The CDR3 length is 14 residues. The CDR3 nucleotides read TGTGCCAGCCCCCGGGGGGCTTTCGGCGATGAGCAGTTCTTC. Translated: CASPRGAFGDEQFF.

The J gene is TRBJ1-3, the V gene TRBV9; no clear D gene. This CDR3 region has 15 residues. The germline V and J ends were trimmed by 0 bases and 0 bases, with 7 bases remaining between them. Germline assignment: CDR1 SGDLS and CDR2 YYNGEE. The CDR3 DNA follows: TGTGCCAGCAGCGTAGGCCCTAGCTCTGGAAACACCATATATTTT. Translation: CASSVGPSSGNTIYF.